The 27 T cell receptor beta chains in this list originate from one sample, sequenced in a study of T cells in Graves' hyperthyroidism and ophthalmopathy. The source material, RNA transcripts, was used to amplify TCR beta CDR3 regions. Initially, a first-round RT-PCR of the TCR CDR3 employed the HTBI primer set. TCRdb re-called the multiplex PCR reads with MiXCR, one entry per CDR3 protein. The sample lists fewer than 30,000 distinct CDR3 sequences, about half occurring once. Sequencing was carried out using blood. The source of these receptors is a woman aged 40-49 years with Graves' hyperthyroidism that later progressed to Graves' ophthalmopathy.

The gene calls are TRBV19 and TRBJ1-5; D is perhaps TRBD1 (6 bases). Germline loops: CDR1 LNHDA, CDR2 SQIVND (reference sequence). The CDR3 contains 14 residues. V was cut by 9 bases and J by 2 bases, with 14 bases left in between. CDR3: CASRTRGRNQPQHF. The CDR3 DNA reads TGTGCCAGCAGAACTCGGGGGCGCAATCAGCCCCAGCATTTT.

This clonotype is medium-sized by share. The chain joins TRBV7-9 to TRBJ1-6; a possible D gene is TRBD1 (5 bases). Trimming took 0 bases from V and 8 from J, leaving 11 bases between them. The CDR3 has 15 amino acids. The germline gives CDR1 SEHNR, CDR2 FQNEAQ (reference sequence). The CDR3 bases are TGTGCCAGCAGCTTAGCTGGGACCGAGTATTCACCCCTCCACTTT. The encoded protein is CASSLAGTEYSPLHF. The full variable domain, completed using reference TRBV7-9 and TRBJ1-6, is DTGVSQNPRHKITKRGQNVTFRCDPISEHNRLYWYRQTLGQGPEFLTYFQNEAQLEKSRLLSDRFSAERPKGSFSTLEIQRTEQGDSAMYLCASSLAGTEYSPLHFGNGTRLTVT.

This clonotype was recorded many times. The rearrangement joins TRBV12-3 or TRBV12-4 to TRBJ2-7; no firm D call. The CDR3 totals 13 residues. V lost 7 bases and J 1 base, leaving 11 bases between the germline ends. The DNA of the CDR3 is TGTGCCAGCATCAAAACTGGATCCTACGAGCAGTACTTC. Its protein is CASIKTGSYEQYF.

A word on this clonotype: An end of the junction differs from the germline gene, which may be a read error. The CDR3 nucleotides read TGCGACAGCAGTCTTCGACCCGAGCAGTACTTC. Amino acids: CDSSLRPEQYF. The gene calls are TRBV27 and TRBJ2-7, with D possibly matching TRBD1 (5 bases). CDR1 and CDR2 (germline): MNHEY, SMNVEV (reference sequence). The CDR3 covers 11 residues.

The chain recombines TRBV15 with TRBJ2-7; 10 bases fit TRBD2. The ends lost 0 bases at V and 4 bases at J; junction bases unmatched: 9. Germline V gene sequence: CDR1 LNHNV, CDR2 YYDKDF (reference sequence). The CDR3 is 17 amino acids. In nucleotides, the CDR3 is TGTGCCACCAGCAGAGAAAGGGAGGGACTAGCGTATTACGAGCAGTACTTC. Translating gives CATSREREGLAYYEQYF.

The table lists this clonotype with a few counts. This rearrangement joins TRBV10-3 to TRBJ1-6, with 9 positions matching TRBD1. The CDR3 is 17 residues long. The J segment lost 6 bases and the V segment lost 4 bases, leaving 10 bases of the junction unmatched. The germline gives CDR1 ENHRY, CDR2 SYGVKD. CDR3 sequence reads: CAISGGLGTGLNSPLHF. The CDR3 DNA reads TGTGCCATCAGTGGCGGGCTCGGGACAGGGCTTAATTCACCCCTCCACTTT.

The rearrangement links TRBV7-2 to TRBJ2-4; a possible D gene is TRBD2 (5 bases). Germline V gene data show CDR1 as SGHTA and CDR2 as FQGNSA. The CDR3 runs to 16 residues. Deletions cut 0 bases from V and 0 bases from J, with 9 bases between. The CDR3 sequence is CASSLAARGAKNIQYF. In DNA, the CDR3 is TGTGCCAGCAGCTTAGCTGCCCGGGGAGCCAAAAACATTCAGTACTTC.

This chain joins TRBV19 and TRBJ2-3, with 8 nucleotides matching TRBD2. Germline V CDR1 and CDR2: LNHDA, SQIVND (reference sequence). The CDR3 sequence is 15 residues long. V trimming: 0 bases; J trimming: 3 bases; junction bases outside the gene matches: 2. The CDR3 DNA reads TGTGCCAGTAGTATAGATGGGACTAGGACAGATACGCAGTATTTT. Protein sequence: CASSIDGTRTDTQYF.

As concerns this clonotype: This may arise from a read error, as a much more abundant clone is one base away. The chain combines TRBV7-6 with TRBJ1-5; D is ambiguous. The CDR3 sequence is 13 residues long. In germline, CDR1 is SGHVS, CDR2 FNYEAQ. The CDR3, as DNA: TGTGCCGGCAGCTTACGGGGAAATCAGTCCCAGCATTTT. Protein sequence: CAGSLRGNQSQHF.

Sample share makes this clonotype medium-sized (0.01 to 0.1%). J is TRBJ2-2 and V is TRBV10-1; TRBD1 or TRBD2 may be the D gene (5 bases each). Germline V gene data show CDR1 as WNHNN and CDR2 as SYGVQD (reference sequence). The V gene lost 5 bases and the J gene lost 3 bases, with 10 bases spanning the gap. This CDR3 has 14 amino acids. This chain's CDR3 is CASSRGEDTGELFF. The CDR3 coding sequence is TGCGCCAGCAGTAGGGGAGAGGACACCGGGGAGCTGTTTTTT.

The chain is built from TRBV28 and TRBJ2-7; perhaps TRBD1 as D (6 bases). The V end lost 6 bases, the J end lost 1 base, and 10 bases lay between the germline ends. The CDR3 totals 13 residues. CDR1 is MDHEN and CDR2 is SYDVKM in the germline V gene. The CDR3 nucleotides are TGTGCCAGCAGACTGACAGGATCCTACGAGCAGTACTTC. Protein product: CASRLTGSYEQYF.

The sample holds a few counts of this clonotype. The genes are TRBV5-1 and TRBJ2-3; 11 bases fit TRBD2. The CDR3 loop spans 15 amino acids. Per the germline V gene, CDR1 is SGHRS and CDR2 is YFSETQ. Unmatched junction bases numbered 11, after V lost 3 bases and J lost 11 bases. CDR3 in DNA: TGCGCCAGCAGCTCCTCTAGCGGGAGGCTCTATGAGCAGTATTTT. Translating gives CASSSSSGRLYEQYF.

The chain employs TRBV20-1 and TRBJ2-1, with 12 nucleotides matching TRBD2. The V segment lost 0 bases and the J segment 9 bases; nucleotides outside the gene matches: 6. Germline V gene data show CDR1 as DFQATT and CDR2 as SNEGSKA (reference sequence). The CDR3 covers 15 residues. The DNA for the CDR3 is TGCAGTGCTAGAGATTACCTAGCGGGAGGGACTGAGCAGTTCTTC. It yields the protein CSARDYLAGGTEQFF.

With regard to this clonotype: The germline gene is not matched at one end of the junction; a read error may be the cause. The rearrangement joins TRBV6-5 to TRBJ1-3; D gene uncertain. Germline V gene sequence: CDR1 MNHEY, CDR2 SVGAGI. This CDR3 has 14 amino acids. In DNA, the CDR3 is TGTGCCAGCAGCCCTAAACTCACGGGAAACGCCATATATTTT. Amino acid sequence: CASSPKLTGNAIYF.

The chain recombines TRBV7-2 with TRBJ2-7; 12 bases match TRBD2. The CDR3 spans 16 residues. The germline V gene encodes CDR1 SGHTA and CDR2 FQGNSA. Trimming removed 5 bases from V and 3 bases from J; junction bases left unmatched: 8. The DNA for the CDR3 is TGTGCCAGCAGCATCGCCGGGACTAGCGGGTACTACGAGCAGTACTTC. It translates to CASSIAGTSGYYEQYF.

The genes are TRBV7-9 and TRBJ2-5; TRBD2 agrees at 13 bases. Germline CDR1 is SEHNR and CDR2 is FQNEAQ (reference sequence). The CDR3 has 13 amino acids. The ends lost 8 bases at V and 7 bases at J; junction bases unmatched: 4. The CDR3 nucleotides read TGTGCCAGCGGTGGACTAGCGGGGGCGACCCAGTACTTC. Protein: CASGGLAGATQYF. Looking up the rest from reference TRBV7-9 and TRBJ2-5 gives the full variable domain: DTGVSQNPRHKITKRGQNVTFRCDPISEHNRLYWYRQTLGQGPEFLTYFQNEAQLEKSRLLSDRFSAERPKGSFSTLEIQRTEQGDSAMYLCASGGLAGATQYFGPGTRLLVL.

This clonotype is classed as medium-sized (0.01 to 0.1%). The chain couples TRBV2 to TRBJ2-1; maybe TRBD2 (6 bases). The CDR3 consists of 15 residues. Germline CDR1 reads SNHLY; CDR2 reads FYNNEI. Trimming took off 8 bases at V and 6 bases at J, with 20 bases between the two ends. CDR3 in amino acids: CASELPGRGANEQFF. As DNA, the CDR3 is TGTGCCAGCGAGCTTCCCGGGAGAGGGGCCAATGAGCAGTTCTTC.

Ten or more counts support this clonotype. The chain combines TRBV27 with TRBJ2-6; 8 bases agree with TRBD2. From germline, CDR1 is MNHEY and CDR2 SMNVEV (reference sequence). V was clipped by 3 bases and J by 2 bases; unmatched bases: 6. The CDR3 consists of 17 residues. The CDR3 sequence: CASSLTYGGAGANVLTF. The CDR3 DNA sequence: TGTGCCAGCAGTTTGACCTACGGGGGGGCTGGGGCCAACGTCCTGACTTTC.

This clonotype was detected a few times. The chain carries TRBV10-2 and TRBJ2-7; 8 bases agree with TRBD2. Trimming removed 5 bases from V and 5 bases from J; junction bases left unmatched: 8. This CDR3 has 14 residues. Per germline, CDR1 WSHSY and CDR2 SAAADI. The CDR3 DNA reads TGCGCCAGCAGTCTCGGGAGGGCCTCTGACGAGCAGTACGTC. Residues: CASSLGRASDEQYV.

At least ten counts were recorded for this clonotype. The chain carries TRBV11-3 and TRBJ1-5, with no clear D. Germline assignment: CDR1 SGHNT and CDR2 YENEEA. V was trimmed by 0 bases and J by 6 bases, leaving 6 bases between them. CDR3 length: 13 residues. The CDR3 DNA sequence: TGTGCCAGCAGCTTAGATAGGTTTCAGCCCCAGCATTTT. This encodes CASSLDRFQPQHF. The variable domain in full, with the rest retrieved from reference TRBV11-3 and TRBJ1-5, is EAGVVQSPRYKIIEKKQPVAFWCNPISGHNTLYWYLQNLGQGPELLIRYENEEAVDDSQLPKDRFSAERLKGVDSTLKIQPAELGDSAVYLCASSLDRFQPQHFGDGTRLSIL.

For this clonotype: A read error is possible here, since a much larger clone lies one base away. V gene TRBV30 combines with J gene TRBJ2-7; no clear D gene. Deletions cut 4 bases from V and 0 bases from J, with 7 bases between. This CDR3 has 12 amino acids. Germline V gene sequence: CDR1 GTSNPN, CDR2 SVGIG (reference sequence). Written as DNA, the CDR3 is TGTGCCTGGATTCCGTCCTCCTACGAGCAGTACTTC. Protein: CAWIPSSYEQYF.

The V and J genes are TRBV2 and TRBJ2-7; D possibly corresponds to TRBD2 (5 bases). There are 13 residues in the CDR3. CDR1 and CDR2 from the germline V gene are SNHLY and FYNNEI. Trimming took 7 bases from V and 0 from J, leaving 10 bases between them. This chain's CDR3 is CASTTGSSYEQYF. CDR3 coding DNA: TGTGCCAGCACGACTGGGAGCTCCTACGAGCAGTACTTC.

Note on this clonotype: At one boundary the junction diverges from the germline segment, which might be a read error. The rearrangement links TRBV11-3 to TRBJ2-1; maybe TRBD2 (5 bases). The CDR3 extends over 14 amino acids. CDR1 SGHNT and CDR2 YENEEA come from the germline V gene. CDR3 coding DNA: TGTGCGAGCAGCATGGCGGGCTTCGGCAATGAGCAGTTCTTC. Translating gives CASSMAGFGNEQFF.

This clonotype was seen more than once but under ten times. The chain uses TRBV24-1 and TRBJ2-1; 7 nucleotides agree with TRBD1. This CDR3 is 15 amino acids long. Germline CDR1 and CDR2: KGHDR and SFDVKD. The V and J ends lost 4 bases and 7 bases, in that order; junction bases with no gene match: 9. CDR3 sequence: CATSDPGTASNEQFF. CDR3 nucleotide sequence: TGTGCCACCAGTGACCCCGGGACAGCATCAAATGAGCAGTTCTTC.

This sequence joins TRBV24-1 and TRBJ2-7; D uncertain. Germline CDR1 KGHDR, CDR2 SFDVKD. The ends were cut back, 0 bases at V and 0 bases at J, with 2 bases in the middle. CDR3 length equals 13 residues. The CDR3 reads CATSDLCSYEQYF. The CDR3 DNA is TGTGCCACCAGTGATTTGTGCTCCTACGAGCAGTACTTC.

This sequence joins TRBV7-2 and TRBJ2-7, with TRBD1 matching over 8 bases. V lost 5 bases to trimming and J lost 1 base; unmatched junction nucleotides: 7. From germline, CDR1 is SGHTA and CDR2 FQGNSA. The length of the CDR3 is 15 residues. CDR3 DNA: TGTGCCAGCAGCACACAGGGGGGTAGGTCCTACGAGCAGTACTTC. It codes for CASSTQGGRSYEQYF.

This clonotype was seen ten or more times. The chain has TRBV11-2 and TRBJ2-7, with D unclear. Germline assignment: CDR1 SGHAT and CDR2 FQNNGV. Deletions cut 3 bases from V and 4 bases from J, with 10 bases between. This CDR3 has 13 residues. The CDR3 here is CASSFARAYEQYV. Here the CDR3 DNA reads TGTGCCAGCAGCTTTGCCAGAGCATACGAGCAGTACGTC.